The next 14 T cell receptor beta chains were all read from a single sample in a study of OX40 agonist ivuxolimab in advanced cancers. Assay used: immunoSEQ multiplex PCR; TCRdb lists only in-frame clones, some missing. This table has some 55,000 clones, about nine tenths appearing once. Sequences were derived from CD4+ or CD8+ T cells sorted from blood, sampled in a trial of the OX40 agonist ivuxolimab. Every receptor here comes from an adult with an advanced solid tumor such as melanoma, head and neck, liver or kidney cancer.

The chain recombines TRBV7-6 with TRBJ2-3; no definite D call. This CDR3 has 13 amino acids. Germline CDR1 is SGHVS and CDR2 is FNYEAQ. Trimming cost V 0 bases and J 2 bases, with 3 bases left between them. The CDR3 here is CASSLAHTDTQYF. In DNA form, the CDR3 reads TGTGCCAGCAGCTTAGCCCACACAGATACGCAGTATTTT.

The chain carries TRBV28 and TRBJ1-2; 7 bases map to TRBD1. V lost 8 bases and J lost 4; bases outside the gene matches: 16. The CDR3 runs to 16 residues. The V gene's germline CDR1 is MDHEN and CDR2 SYDVKM. The CDR3 loop is CASERNRGTPVYGYTF. As DNA, the CDR3 is TGTGCCAGCGAGCGTAACAGGGGAACACCCGTCTATGGCTACACCTTC.

The chain uses TRBV6-5 and TRBJ1-2, with 7 bases lining up with TRBD1. Germline V gives CDR1 MNHEY, CDR2 SVGAGI. The length of the CDR3 is 14 residues. J gave up 4 bases and V 4 bases, and 6 bases lay outside the gene matches. The CDR3 region is CASSWQGEGYGYTF. CDR3 DNA: TGTGCCAGCAGTTGGCAGGGGGAAGGCTATGGCTACACCTTC.

The chain carries TRBV10-2 and TRBJ2-7, with TRBD1 matching over 9 bases. V was pared by 10 bases and J by 2 bases, with 15 bases of the junction left unmatched. The V gene's germline CDR1 is WSHSY and CDR2 SAAADI. This CDR3 contains 16 residues. This CDR3 is CATSTAGTGSTYEQYF. CDR3 nucleotides: TGCGCCACCTCGACCGCCGGGACAGGGAGTACCTACGAGCAGTACTTC.

Written as DNA, the CDR3 is TGTGCCAGCAGCATTGGACAGGGAATCTGGGATACGCAGTATTTT. Protein sequence: CASSIGQGIWDTQYF. This sequence joins TRBV5-6 and TRBJ2-3; TRBD1 matches 8 bases. The CDR3 is made up of 15 amino acids. With V trimmed by 4 bases and J by 6 bases, 10 bases remained unmatched. CDR1 SGHDT and CDR2 YYEEEE come from the germline V gene.

The V call is TRBV28, the J call TRBJ1-3, with TRBD1 identical over 8 bases. There are 15 residues in the CDR3. CDR1 MDHEN and CDR2 SYDVKM come from the germline V gene. The junction had 4 bases not matched to a gene; V was cut back by 5 bases and J by 1 base. CDR3 DNA sequence: TGTGCCAGCAGTACCCAGGGGGCTTCTGGAAACACCATATATTTT. Its translation: CASSTQGASGNTIYF. Looking up the rest from reference TRBV28 and TRBJ1-3 gives the full variable domain: DVKVTQSSRYLVKRTGEKVFLECVQDMDHENMFWYRQDPGLGLRLIYFSYDVKMKEKGDIPEGYSVSREKKERFSLILESASTNQTSMYLCASSTQGASGNTIYFGEGSWLTVV.

The genes are TRBV29-1 and TRBJ2-1, with D possibly matching TRBD2 (7 bases). Looked up from germline, CDR1 is SQVTM and CDR2 is ANQGSEA. V dropped 0 bases and J dropped 0 bases, with 12 bases sitting between them. The CDR3 contains 16 residues. The DNA of the CDR3 is TGCAGCGTTGAAGAAGGGGGGGGCAGCTCCTACAATGAGCAGTTCTTC. It translates to CSVEEGGGSSYNEQFF.

This sequence joins TRBV5-1 and TRBJ1-1; tentatively, D is TRBD1 (5 bases). Between the trimmed V and J ends, which lost 1 base and 1 base, there was a span of 11 bases. Per the germline V gene, CDR1 is SGHRS and CDR2 is YFSETQ. The CDR3 contains 15 residues. The CDR3 spells CASSLSGTGNTEAFF. Written as DNA, the CDR3 is TGCGCCAGCAGCTTGTCCGGGACGGGGAACACTGAAGCTTTCTTT.

This chain connects TRBV27 to TRBJ2-2; 9 nucleotides align to TRBD1. Trimming removed 6 bases from V and 5 bases from J; junction bases left unmatched: 4. CDR1 and CDR2 (germline): MNHEY, SMNVEV (reference sequence). This CDR3 is 14 amino acids long. CDR3 nucleotide sequence: TGTGCCAGCAGCCGACAGGGGGGAACCGGGGAGCTGTTTTTT. It specifies CASSRQGGTGELFF.

The V call is TRBV10-2, the J call TRBJ1-1; D is undetermined. The CDR3 is 14 amino acids. The V gene lost 7 bases and the J gene lost 8 bases, with 20 bases spanning the gap. Germline lookup yields CDR1 WSHSY and CDR2 SAAADI. CDR3: CASIPRLGNLEAFF. In DNA form, the CDR3 reads TGCGCCAGCATCCCCCGGTTAGGGAACTTGGAAGCTTTCTTT.

The rearrangement links TRBV7-3 to TRBJ2-2; 13 nucleotides align to TRBD2. With V trimmed by 5 bases and J by 15 bases, 9 bases remained unmatched. The length of the CDR3 is 14 residues. Germline loops: CDR1 SGHTA, CDR2 FQGTGA. CDR3: CASSDGLAGDRMFF. CDR3 DNA: TGTGCCAGCAGCGACGGACTAGCGGGAGATCGGATGTTTTTT. The full variable domain, with the rest looked up from reference TRBV7-3 and TRBJ2-2, is GAGVSQTPSNKVTEKGKYVELRCDPISGHTALYWYRQSLGQGPEFLIYFQGTGAADDSGLPNDRFFAVRPEGSVSTLKIQRTERGDSAVYLCASSDGLAGDRMFFGEGSRLTVL.

The chain employs TRBV10-3 and TRBJ2-7; 14 bases line up with TRBD2. This CDR3 spans 15 amino acids. Germline V gene sequence: CDR1 ENHRY, CDR2 SYGVKD. V lost 7 bases and J lost 2; bases outside the gene matches: 4. CDR3 in DNA: TGTGCCATCAAGACTAGCGGGGGGGAAGCCTACGAGCAGTACTTC. The encoded protein is CAIKTSGGEAYEQYF.

V and J are TRBV11-3 and TRBJ2-3; D uncertain. This CDR3 spans 15 amino acids. CDR1 and CDR2 (germline): SGHNT, YENEEA. Trimming took off 5 bases at V and 0 bases at J, with 12 bases between the two ends. The CDR3 region is CASSMDATSTDTQYF. DNA of the CDR3: TGTGCCAGCAGCATGGACGCAACTAGCACAGATACGCAGTATTTT.

The chain recombines TRBV28 with TRBJ2-7; perhaps TRBD1 as D (6 bases). CDR3 size: 14 residues. The germline CDR1 and CDR2 sequences are MDHEN and SYDVKM. With 3 bases removed from V and 0 bases from J, the gap between germline ends came to 9 bases. For the CDR3, the DNA is TGTGCCAGCAGTTTCACAGGGTACTCCTACGAGCAGTACTTC. Translating gives CASSFTGYSYEQYF. Full variable domain (remainder filled in from reference TRBV28 and TRBJ2-7): DVKVTQSSRYLVKRTGEKVFLECVQDMDHENMFWYRQDPGLGLRLIYFSYDVKMKEKGDIPEGYSVSREKKERFSLILESASTNQTSMYLCASSFTGYSYEQYFGPGTRLTVT.